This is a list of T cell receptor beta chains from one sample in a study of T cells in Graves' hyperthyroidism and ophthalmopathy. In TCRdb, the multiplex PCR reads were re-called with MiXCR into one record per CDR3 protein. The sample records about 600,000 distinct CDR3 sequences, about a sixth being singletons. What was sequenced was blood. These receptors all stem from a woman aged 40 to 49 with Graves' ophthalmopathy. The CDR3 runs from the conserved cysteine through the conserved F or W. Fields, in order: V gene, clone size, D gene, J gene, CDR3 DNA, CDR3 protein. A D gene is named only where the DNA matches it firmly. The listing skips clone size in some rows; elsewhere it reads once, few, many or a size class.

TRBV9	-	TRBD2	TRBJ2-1	TGTGCCAGCAGCAGAAATAGCGGGAGGGCCGAGCAGTTCTTC	CASSRNSGRAEQFF
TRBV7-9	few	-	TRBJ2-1	TGTGCCAGCAGGGCGAGCGGGAATGAGCAGTTCTTC	CASRASGNEQFF
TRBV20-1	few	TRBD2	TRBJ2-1	TGCAGTGCTAGAGATTGGTCTAGCGGGAGTTTAACCTACAATGAGCAGTTCTTC	CSARDWSSGSLTYNEQFF
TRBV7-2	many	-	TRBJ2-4	TGTGCCAGCAGCTTAGACCTGGGCAGAAACATTCAGTACTTC	CASSLDLGRNIQYF
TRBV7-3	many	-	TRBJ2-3	TGTGCCAGCAGCCAGGACGGGACTGGAGATACGCAGTATTTT	CASSQDGTGDTQYF
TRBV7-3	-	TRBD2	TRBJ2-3	TGTGCCAGCAGCGAATATGCCGGGACTAGCGGATTAAGCACAGATACGCAGTATTTT	CASSEYAGTSGLSTDTQYF
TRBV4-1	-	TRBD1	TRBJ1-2	TGCGCCAGCAGCCAAAATAACAGGGGAAGTGGCTACACCTTC	CASSQNNRGSGYTF
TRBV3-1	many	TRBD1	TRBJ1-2	TGTGCCAGCAGCCACCAGGGACAGATCTATGGCTACACCTTC	CASSHQGQIYGYTF
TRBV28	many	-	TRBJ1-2	TGTGCCAGCAGTTTATCAGGAGGTGGCTACACCTTC	CASSLSGGGYTF
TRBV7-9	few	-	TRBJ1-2	TGTGCCAGCAGCTGGCAGATCTATGGCTACACCTTC	CASSWQIYGYTF
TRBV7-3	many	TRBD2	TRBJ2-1	TGTGCCAGCAGCCCAGCGGGGCCTGGATTAGAGCAGTTCTTC	CASSPAGPGLEQFF
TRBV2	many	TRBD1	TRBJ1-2	TGTGCCAGCAGCGAGACAGACAGGGGAGGTGGCTACACCTTC	CASSETDRGGGYTF
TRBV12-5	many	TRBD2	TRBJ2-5	TGTGCTAGTGGTTTGGGACTAGCGGGAAGCGGCCAAGAGACCCAGTACTTC	CASGLGLAGSGQETQYF
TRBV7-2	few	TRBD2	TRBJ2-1	TGTGCCAGCAGCCCGACTAGCGGTCGGGGTTACAATGAGCAGTTCTTC	CASSPTSGRGYNEQFF
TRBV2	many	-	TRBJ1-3	TGTGCCACCCAAGGAAGTGCAGGGGCTGGAAACACCATATATTTT	CATQGSAGAGNTIYF
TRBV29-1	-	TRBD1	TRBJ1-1	TGCAGCGGCCAACAGGGGACATTGAACACTGAAGCTTTCTTT	CSGQQGTLNTEAFF
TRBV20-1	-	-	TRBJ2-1	TGCAGTGCTGGAGCCAGCAATGAGCAGTTCTTC	CSAGASNEQFF
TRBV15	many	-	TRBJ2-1	TGTGCCACCAGCAGACAATGGCAGACTGAGCAGTTCTTC	CATSRQWQTEQFF
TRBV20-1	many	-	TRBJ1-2	TGCAGTGCTCCATCTTACGGGGCTGACTATGGCTACACCTTC	CSAPSYGADYGYTF
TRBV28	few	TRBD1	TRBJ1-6	TGTGCCTCCGGGGGGCCGCTCGGGACAGGGAACTCACCCCTCCACTTT	CASGGPLGTGNSPLHF
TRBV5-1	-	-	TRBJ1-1	TGCGCCAGCAGCCTCCCCGGGGTGGTTGCGGACACTGAAGCTTTCTTT	CASSLPGVVADTEAFF
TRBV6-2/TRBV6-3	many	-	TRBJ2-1	TGTGCCAGCACCAGCCTCCCCGTGATCGGCAATGAGCAGTTCTTC	CASTSLPVIGNEQFF
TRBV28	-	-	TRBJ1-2	TGTGCCAGCGGCTCCCCAGTACTCTATGGCTACACCTTC	CASGSPVLYGYTF
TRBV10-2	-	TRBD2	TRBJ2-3	TGCGCCAGTTCGGGACTAGCGGGAGCGATCACAGATACGCAGTATTTT	CASSGLAGAITDTQYF
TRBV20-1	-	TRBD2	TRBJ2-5	TGCAGTGCTAGAGTAGTAGCGGGGGACAAAATGTACCAAGAGACCCAGTACTTC	CSARVVAGDKMYQETQYF
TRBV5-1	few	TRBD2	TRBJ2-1	TGCGCCAGCAGCTTTAGCGGGAGCTACTACAATGAGCAGTTCTTC	CASSFSGSYYNEQFF
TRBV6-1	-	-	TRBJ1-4	TGTGCCAGCAGTGAAGCGCGGAGGCGGGCCGCAACTAATGAAAAACTGTTTTTT	CASSEARRRAATNEKLFF
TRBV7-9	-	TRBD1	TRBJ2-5	TGTGCCAGCAGCTTATCCAGGACAGGGGAAGAGACCCAGTACTTC	CASSLSRTGEETQYF
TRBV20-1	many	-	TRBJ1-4	TGCAGTGCTAGAGATCCAGGGGCTGGTGAAAAACTGTTTTTT	CSARDPGAGEKLFF
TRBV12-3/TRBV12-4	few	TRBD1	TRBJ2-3	TGTGCCAGCAGGCCCGGGACAGGAGCTAGCACAGATACGCAGTATTTT	CASRPGTGASTDTQYF
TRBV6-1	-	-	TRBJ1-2	TGTGCCAGCAGCTCTACCCTCCGGGGGCGTTGGAACGGCTACACCTTC	CASSSTLRGRWNGYTF
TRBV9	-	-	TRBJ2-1	TGTGCCAGCAGCGCCCAGGGGTCGATGTCCTACAATGAGCAGTTCTTC	CASSAQGSMSYNEQFF
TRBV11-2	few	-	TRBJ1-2	TGTGCCAGCAACCCACAGCATTTGTACGGCTACACCTTC	CASNPQHLYGYTF
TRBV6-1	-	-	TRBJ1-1	TGTGCCAGCAGCCGGGAGAGGACTGAAGCTTTCTTT	CASSRERTEAFF
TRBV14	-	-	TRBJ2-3	TGTGCCAGCAGCCAGGGACGACTCGGAACGCAGTATTTT	CASSQGRLGTQYF
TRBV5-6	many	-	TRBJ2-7	TGTGCCAGCAGCTTGGACGGATACTCCTACGAGCAGTACTTC	CASSLDGYSYEQYF
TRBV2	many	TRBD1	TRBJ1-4	TGTGCCAGCAGTGAACGCGACAGGGGATCAACTAATGAAAAACTGTTTTTT	CASSERDRGSTNEKLFF
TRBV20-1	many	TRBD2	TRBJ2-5	TGCAGTGCTAGAGCTCCGGGACTAGCGACTGGGACCCAGTACTTC	CSARAPGLATGTQYF
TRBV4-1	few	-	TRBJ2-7	TGCGCCAGCAGGGTGGTTGGGGGAGAGAGCGAGCAGTACTTC	CASRVVGGESEQYF
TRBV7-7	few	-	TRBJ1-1	TGTGCTAGCAGCGCATACGGGACATCGAACACTGAAGCTTTCTTT	CASSAYGTSNTEAFF
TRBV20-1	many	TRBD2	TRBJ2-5	TGCAGTGCTAGAGTCTTGACTAGCGGGAGGACGAACCAAGAGACCCAGTACTTC	CSARVLTSGRTNQETQYF
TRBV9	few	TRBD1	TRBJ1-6	TGTGCCAGCAGCGGCCAGGGGGCGTCTTCACCCCTCCACTTT	CASSGQGASSPLHF
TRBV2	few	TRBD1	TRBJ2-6	TGTGCCAGCAGTACGGACAGGTACTCTGGGGCCAACGTCCTGACTTTC	CASSTDRYSGANVLTF
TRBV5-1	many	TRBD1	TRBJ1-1	TGCGCCAGCAGCGTCCAGGGGGAGAACACTGAAGCTTTCTTT	CASSVQGENTEAFF
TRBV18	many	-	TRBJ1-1	TGTGCCAGCTCAGGTTCTGCTGAAGCTTTCTTT	CASSGSAEAFF
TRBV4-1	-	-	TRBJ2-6	TGCGCCAGCAGCCAAAGTAACAGGGCCACTGGGGCCAACGTCCTGACTTTC	CASSQSNRATGANVLTF
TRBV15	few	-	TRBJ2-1	TGTGCCACCAGCTCCGGCGGGAACTCCTACAATGAGCAGTTCTTC	CATSSGGNSYNEQFF
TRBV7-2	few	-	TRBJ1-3	TGTGCCAGCAGCGCCGCCCCGTACCGTAGGACACCGACCCACTCCTCTGGAAACACCATATATTTT	CASSAAPYRRTPTHSSGNTIYF
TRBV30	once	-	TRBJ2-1	TGTGCCTGGAGTGTCTGGAGGGGGCCCTACAATGAGCAGTTCTTC	CAWSVWRGPYNEQFF